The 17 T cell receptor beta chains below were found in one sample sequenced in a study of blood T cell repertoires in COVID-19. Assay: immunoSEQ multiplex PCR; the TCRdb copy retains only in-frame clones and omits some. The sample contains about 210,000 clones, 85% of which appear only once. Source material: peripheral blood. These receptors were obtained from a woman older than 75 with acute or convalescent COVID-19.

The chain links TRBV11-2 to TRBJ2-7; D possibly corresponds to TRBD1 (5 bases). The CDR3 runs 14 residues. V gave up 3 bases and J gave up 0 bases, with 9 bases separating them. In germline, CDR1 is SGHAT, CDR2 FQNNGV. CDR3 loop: CASSFSDNSYEQYF. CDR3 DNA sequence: TGTGCCAGCAGCTTCTCGGACAACTCCTACGAGCAGTACTTC.

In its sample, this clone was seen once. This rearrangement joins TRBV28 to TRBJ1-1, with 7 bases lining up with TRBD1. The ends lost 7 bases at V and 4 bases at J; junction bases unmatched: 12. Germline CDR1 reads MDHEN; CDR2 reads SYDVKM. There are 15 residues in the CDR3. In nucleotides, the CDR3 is TGTGCCAGCAACCCTCCGGGACAGCCTTTCACTGAAGCTTTCTTT. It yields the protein CASNPPGQPFTEAFF.

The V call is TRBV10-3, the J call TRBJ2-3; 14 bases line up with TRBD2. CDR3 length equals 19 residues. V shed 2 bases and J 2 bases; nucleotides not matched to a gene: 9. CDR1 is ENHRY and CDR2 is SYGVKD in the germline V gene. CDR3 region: CAISETGTSGSGATDTQYF. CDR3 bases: TGTGCCATCAGTGAGACGGGGACTAGCGGGAGTGGGGCCACAGATACGCAGTATTTT.

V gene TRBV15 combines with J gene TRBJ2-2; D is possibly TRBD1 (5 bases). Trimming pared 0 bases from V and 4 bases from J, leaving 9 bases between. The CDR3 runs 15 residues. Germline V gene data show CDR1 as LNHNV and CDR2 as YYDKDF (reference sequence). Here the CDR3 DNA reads TGTGCCACCAGCAGAGAAGGGGCACGCACCGGGGAGCTGTTTTTT. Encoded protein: CATSREGARTGELFF.

Here the CDR3 reads CASSDSAPTIGQYF. The CDR3 bases are TGTGCCAGCAGCGACAGCGCTCCAACTATAGGGCAGTACTTC. The V call is TRBV5-5, the J call TRBJ2-7; D might be TRBD1 (5 bases). The germline V and J ends were trimmed by 4 bases and 9 bases, with 20 bases remaining between them. CDR1 SGHKS and CDR2 YYEKEE come from the germline V gene (reference sequence). The CDR3 totals 14 residues.

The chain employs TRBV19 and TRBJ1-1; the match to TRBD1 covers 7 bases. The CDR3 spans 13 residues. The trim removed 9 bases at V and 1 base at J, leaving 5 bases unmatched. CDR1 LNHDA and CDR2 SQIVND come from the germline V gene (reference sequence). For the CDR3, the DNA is TGTGCCAGCCAGGACAGGCCGAACACTGAAGCTTTCTTT. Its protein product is CASQDRPNTEAFF.

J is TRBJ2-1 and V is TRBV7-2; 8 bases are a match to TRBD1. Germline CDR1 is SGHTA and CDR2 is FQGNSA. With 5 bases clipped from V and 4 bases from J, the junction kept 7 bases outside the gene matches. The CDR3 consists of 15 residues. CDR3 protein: CASSPQTGVYNEQFF. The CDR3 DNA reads TGTGCCAGCAGCCCCCAGACAGGGGTTTACAATGAGCAGTTCTTC. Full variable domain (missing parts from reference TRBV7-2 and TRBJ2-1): GAGVSQSPSNKVTEKGKDVELRCDPISGHTALYWYRQSLGQGLEFLIYFQGNSAPDKSGLPSDRFSAERTGGSVSTLTIQRTQQEDSAVYLCASSPQTGVYNEQFFGPGTRLTVL.

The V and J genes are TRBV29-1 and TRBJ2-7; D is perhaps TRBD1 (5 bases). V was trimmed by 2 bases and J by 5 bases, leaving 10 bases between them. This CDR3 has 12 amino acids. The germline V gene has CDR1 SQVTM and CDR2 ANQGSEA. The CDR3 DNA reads TGCAGCGTTGAACAGGGATCTGACGAGCAGTACTTC. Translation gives CSVEQGSDEQYF.

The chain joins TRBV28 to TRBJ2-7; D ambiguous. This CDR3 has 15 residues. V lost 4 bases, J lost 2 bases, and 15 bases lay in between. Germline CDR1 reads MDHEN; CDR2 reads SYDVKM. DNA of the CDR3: TGTGCCAGCAGTTCCTATTCTTTAGTAACCTACGAGCAGTACTTC. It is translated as CASSSYSLVTYEQYF.

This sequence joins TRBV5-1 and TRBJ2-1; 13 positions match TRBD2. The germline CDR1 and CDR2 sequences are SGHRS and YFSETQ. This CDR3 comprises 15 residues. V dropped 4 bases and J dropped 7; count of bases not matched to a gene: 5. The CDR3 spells CASSLLAGGLNEQFF. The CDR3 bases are TGCGCCAGCAGCCTACTAGCGGGAGGGCTAAATGAGCAGTTCTTC.

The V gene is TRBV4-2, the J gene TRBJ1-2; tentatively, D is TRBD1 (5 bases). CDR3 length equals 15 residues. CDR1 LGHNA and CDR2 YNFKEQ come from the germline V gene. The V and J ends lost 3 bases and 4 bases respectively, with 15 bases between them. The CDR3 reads CASSQPTAEFYGYTF. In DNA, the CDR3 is TGTGCCAGCAGCCAGCCGACAGCCGAGTTCTATGGCTACACCTTC.

CDR3 DNA: TGTGCCAGTACCCATACAGGGCACGCTGGGGCCAACGTCCTGACTTTC. Protein product: CASTHTGHAGANVLTF. The chain employs TRBV19 and TRBJ2-6; weak D call: TRBD1 (6 bases). Trimming pared 7 bases from V and 2 bases from J, leaving 15 bases between. CDR3 size: 16 residues. Per germline, CDR1 LNHDA and CDR2 SQIVND (reference sequence).

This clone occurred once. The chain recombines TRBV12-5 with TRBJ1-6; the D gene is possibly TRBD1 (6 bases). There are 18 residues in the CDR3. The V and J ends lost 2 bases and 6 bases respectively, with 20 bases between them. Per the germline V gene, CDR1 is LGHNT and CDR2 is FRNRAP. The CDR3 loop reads CASGLLTEGELINSPLHF. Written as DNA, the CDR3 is TGTGCTAGTGGTTTGCTTACCGAGGGGGAATTAATTAATTCACCCCTCCACTTT. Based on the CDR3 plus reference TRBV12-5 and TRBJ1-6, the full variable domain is DARVTQTPRHKVTEMGQEVTMRCQPILGHNTVFWYRQTMMQGLELLAYFRNRAPLDDSGMPKDRFSAEMPDATLATLKIQPSEPRDSAVYFCASGLLTEGELINSPLHFGNGTRLTVT.

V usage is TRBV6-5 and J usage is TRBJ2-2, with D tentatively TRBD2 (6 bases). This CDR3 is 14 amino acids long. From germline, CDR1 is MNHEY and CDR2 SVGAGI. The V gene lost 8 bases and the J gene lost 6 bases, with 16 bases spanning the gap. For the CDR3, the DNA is TGTGCCAGCCGCGACGGGGGTTCGGCCGGGGAGCTGTTTTTT. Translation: CASRDGGSAGELFF.

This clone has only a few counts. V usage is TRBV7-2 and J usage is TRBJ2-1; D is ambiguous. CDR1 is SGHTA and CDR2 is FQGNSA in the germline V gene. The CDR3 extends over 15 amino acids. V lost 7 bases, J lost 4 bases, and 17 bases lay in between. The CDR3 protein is CASKPTASFYNEQFF. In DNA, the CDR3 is TGTGCCAGCAAACCCACAGCCTCTTTTTACAATGAGCAGTTCTTC.

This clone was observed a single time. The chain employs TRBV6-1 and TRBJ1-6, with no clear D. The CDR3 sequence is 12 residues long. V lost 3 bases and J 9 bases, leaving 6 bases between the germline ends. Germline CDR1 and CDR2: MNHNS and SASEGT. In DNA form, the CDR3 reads TGTGCCAGCAGTGAGCAGGTTTCACCCCTCCACTTT. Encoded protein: CASSEQVSPLHF.

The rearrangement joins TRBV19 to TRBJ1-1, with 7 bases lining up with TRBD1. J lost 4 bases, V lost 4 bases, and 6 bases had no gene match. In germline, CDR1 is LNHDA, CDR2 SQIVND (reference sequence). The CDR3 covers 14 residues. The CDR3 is CASSTYRGGTEAFF. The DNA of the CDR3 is TGTGCCAGTAGTACGTACAGGGGTGGCACTGAAGCTTTCTTT.